This record concerns one T cell receptor (beta chain) sequence. Its matching antigen is unknown. The sample originates from a study of cytomegalovirus exposure and HLA in healthy donors. Whole-study findings and limits: In a later analysis, V- and J-gene trimming of beta chains associated with a DCLRE1C missense variant, replicated independently. At a 0.05 false discovery rate, a later analysis found about 17,000 TCR beta sequences to be associated with HLA alleles. The study recorded more than 150 TCR beta chains that were cytomegalovirus-associated.

PCR primers comprised 60 Vbeta and 13 Jbeta primers. Clones were read by immunoSEQ multiplex PCR, and TCRdb kept only the in-frame ones, dropping some. The data contain about 120,000 clones, about 72% of them seen just once; the ten biggest clones take up around 5%. V was clipped by 7 bases and J by 5 bases; unmatched bases: 8. The V gene's germline CDR1 is SEHNR and CDR2 FQNEAQ (reference sequence). The CDR3 covers 15 residues. Sequencing was carried out using PBMCs. This TCR came from a man in his fifties in good health and CMV-seropositive. The J gene is TRBJ2-1, the V gene TRBV7-9, with TRBD2 identical over 10 bases. In DNA form, the CDR3 reads TGTGCCAGCACCCCTCGACTAGCGGGCCACAATGAGCAGTTCTTC. Amino acids: CASTPRLAGHNEQFF.